This T cell receptor beta chain was recovered during a study of PD-1 blockade in classical Hodgkin lymphoma. General study points: Unlike CD8+ TCR diversity, which did not rise significantly by C4D1, CD4+ TCR diversity did.

Sequenced by immunoSEQ multiplex PCR; TCRdb stores in-frame clones only, minus some. In the table there are 29,000 or so clones, roughly 70% of which are singletons. As for this clone: No antigen is known for it.

All the patients suffered relapse after autologous stem cell transplantation, and brentuximab vedotin exposure differed. The CDR3 contains 13 residues. The germline gives CDR1 MNHNS, CDR2 SASEGT. The sequencing here drew on peripheral blood mononuclear cells (PBMCs), taken before the second cycle of nivolumab. The V gene is TRBV6-1, the J gene TRBJ1-1, with 10 bases fitting TRBD1. The TCR comes from a human donor with classical Hodgkin lymphoma. The CDR3 loop reads CATTTTGGGEAFF. The DNA for the CDR3 is TGTGCTACCACCACGACAGGGGGCGGTGAAGCTTTCTTT.